These T cell receptor beta chains were read from a single sample in a study of cytomegalovirus exposure and HLA in healthy donors. Sequenced by immunoSEQ multiplex PCR; TCRdb stores in-frame clones only, minus some. This table has over 200,000 clones, roughly 91% appearing once. The source material was PBMCs. The receptors shown here come from a woman younger than 35 in good health and CMV-seropositive. Both conserved end residues are trimmed from each CDR3. The order of the fields is clone size, D gene, V gene, J gene, CDR3 protein. D genes are given only for firm matches. The size field is filled for only some rows; it gives once, few, many or a size class.

size: -
D: -
V: TRBV2
J: TRBJ1-1
CDR3: ASSVPRGAF

size: few
D: -
V: TRBV5-1
J: TRBJ2-7
CDR3: ASSLGVSSLYEQY

size: -
D: TRBD2
V: TRBV13
J: TRBJ2-1
CDR3: ASSLTSGTLNEQF

size: few
D: -
V: TRBV4-2
J: TRBJ2-7
CDR3: ASSQADEQY

size: -
D: TRBD2
V: TRBV4-2
J: TRBJ2-7
CDR3: ASSQPSQGLAGGSYEQY

size: -
D: -
V: TRBV11-2
J: TRBJ2-7
CDR3: ASSLDVDSFSYEQY

size: -
D: -
V: TRBV27
J: TRBJ1-4
CDR3: ASSWGSGREKLF

size: -
D: TRBD1
V: TRBV19
J: TRBJ1-5
CDR3: ASNPTGADNQPQH

size: -
D: -
V: TRBV6-5
J: TRBJ2-3
CDR3: ASIPGYTDTQY

size: -
D: -
V: TRBV5-5
J: TRBJ1-1
CDR3: ASGGVTEAF

size: many
D: -
V: TRBV10-1
J: TRBJ2-7
CDR3: ASSENVRDEQY

size: once
D: -
V: TRBV5-8
J: TRBJ1-1
CDR3: ASSSAGTPNTEAF

size: -
D: -
V: TRBV6-1
J: TRBJ2-1
CDR3: ASSEWSGHNEQF

size: -
D: -
V: TRBV28
J: TRBJ2-1
CDR3: ASSFGQLSSYNEQF

size: -
D: -
V: TRBV6-1
J: TRBJ1-2
CDR3: ASSESQGWDGYT

size: -
D: TRBD2
V: TRBV6-5
J: TRBJ2-7
CDR3: ASSYSAGAYEQY